The 23 T cell receptor beta chains listed next were all sequenced from one sample in a study of cytomegalovirus exposure and HLA in healthy donors. A multiplex PCR was run with 60 Vbeta primers and 13 Jbeta primers. Generated by immunoSEQ multiplex PCR, the TCRdb table keeps only in-frame clones and is missing some. The repertoire shows about 58,000 clones; the top ten hold approximately 2.1%. Material for sequencing was PBMCs. The source of these receptors is a woman between 18 and 30 years old in good health and CMV-seronegative.

The chain carries TRBV18 and TRBJ1-5; D uncertain. Trimming stripped 0 bases from V and 4 bases from J, with 7 bases between. The germline gives CDR1 KGHSH, CDR2 LQKENI. The CDR3 consists of 14 residues. CDR3 loop: CASSPPGGNQPQHF. In DNA, the CDR3 is TGTGCCAGCTCACCACCGGGAGGAAATCAGCCCCAGCATTTT.

The rearrangement joins TRBV14 to TRBJ2-5; 8 bases map to TRBD2. The germline V gene encodes CDR1 SGHDN and CDR2 FVKESK. This CDR3 spans 17 amino acids. Trimming cost V 3 bases and J 3 bases; bases outside gene matches: 12. CDR3 DNA: TGTGCCAGCAGCCATGTCTTGACTAGGCGGGGGGAAGAGACCCAGTACTTC. Amino acids: CASSHVLTRRGEETQYF.

This sequence joins TRBV29-1 and TRBJ1-3; D call uncertain. V was cut by 4 bases and J by 2 bases, with 21 bases left in between. CDR3 size: 17 residues. In germline, CDR1 is SQVTM, CDR2 ANQGSEA. The CDR3 loop reads CSVVARGRSVTGNTIYF. DNA for the CDR3: TGCAGCGTTGTTGCCCGAGGGAGGTCGGTAACTGGAAACACCATATATTTT.

The chain is built from TRBV20-1 and TRBJ1-4, with D tentatively TRBD1 (5 bases). The germline V gene has CDR1 DFQATT and CDR2 SNEGSKA (reference sequence). CDR3 length: 11 residues. Trimming shortened V by 8 bases and J by 10 bases, and 14 bases separated the two germline ends. CDR3 coding DNA: TGCAGTACGTATTCAAGGGGAAAACTGTTTTTT. Translated, it gives CSTYSRGKLFF.

The chain joins TRBV29-1 to TRBJ2-1; TRBD1 might be the D (5 bases). Germline V lookup: CDR1 SQVTM, CDR2 ANQGSEA. Trimming left V 0 bases short and J 0 bases short, with 18 bases between. There are 18 residues in the CDR3. The CDR3 reads CSVEETLWGRSSYNEQFF. The CDR3 DNA reads TGCAGCGTTGAAGAAACTCTCTGGGGCCGCAGCTCCTACAATGAGCAGTTCTTC.

The V and J genes are TRBV6-1 and TRBJ2-1; 7 bases are a match to TRBD1. J was trimmed by 2 bases and V by 4 bases; bases with no gene match: 2. From germline, CDR1 is MNHNS and CDR2 SASEGT. This CDR3 has 14 residues. The CDR3 DNA sequence: TGTGCCAGCAGTGTCAGGGGGACCTACAATGAGCAGTTCTTC. It yields the protein CASSVRGTYNEQFF.

The V call is TRBV6-5, the J call TRBJ2-2; the match to TRBD2 covers 7 bases. V was pared by 8 bases and J by 7 bases, with 13 bases of the junction left unmatched. The CDR3 consists of 15 residues. CDR1 and CDR2 (germline): MNHEY, SVGAGI. In nucleotides, the CDR3 is TGTGCCAGCGGCCCACTGGCGGGAGTGAGCGGGGAGCTGTTTTTT. Protein sequence: CASGPLAGVSGELFF.

Here the CDR3 DNA reads TGTGCCAGCAGTTTCTCGGACAGAACGGGATTCGGCTACACCTTC. Its translation: CASSFSDRTGFGYTF. V usage is TRBV6-5 and J usage is TRBJ1-2, with D possibly TRBD1 on 6 matching bases. Germline-derived CDR1 and CDR2 are MNHEY and SVGAGI. CDR3 length: 15 amino acids. Trimming pared 4 bases from V and 8 bases from J, leaving 20 bases between.

This chain connects TRBV7-9 to TRBJ2-1; 8 bases map to TRBD2. Per the germline V gene, CDR1 is SEHNR and CDR2 is FQNEAQ (reference sequence). The V and J ends lost 5 bases and 10 bases, in that order; junction bases with no gene match: 10. This CDR3 has 14 residues. The CDR3 coding sequence is TGTGCCAGCAGCGTTGCGGGAGGACTTGGCGAGCAGTTCTTC. This gives the protein CASSVAGGLGEQFF.

The V and J genes are TRBV7-6 and TRBJ1-6; D remains ambiguous. Trimming took off 1 base at V and 0 bases at J, with 13 bases between the two ends. CDR1 and CDR2 (germline): SGHVS, FNYEAQ. This CDR3 has 18 residues. Written as DNA, the CDR3 is TGTGCCAGCAGCTTAGAAAGGGCCGGGAGCTCCTATAATTCACCCCTCCACTTT. The encoded protein is CASSLERAGSSYNSPLHF.

This chain uses TRBV7-2 with TRBJ1-5; 8 positions match TRBD1. CDR3 length: 14 residues. The germline V gene encodes CDR1 SGHTA and CDR2 FQGNSA. V trimming: 5 bases; J trimming: 6 bases; junction bases outside the gene matches: 6. CDR3 region: CASSKDRGRQPQHF. CDR3 bases: TGTGCCAGCAGCAAAGACAGGGGCCGTCAGCCCCAGCATTTT.

This sequence joins TRBV6-5 and TRBJ1-2; no clear D gene. The ends were cut back, 2 bases at V and 6 bases at J, with 16 bases in the middle. The CDR3 has 15 residues. The V gene's germline CDR1 is MNHEY and CDR2 SVGAGI. The chain's CDR3 is CASSYLQDLRNGYTF. The CDR3 DNA reads TGTGCCAGCAGTTACCTGCAGGACTTACGTAATGGCTACACCTTC.

The chain is built from TRBV29-1 and TRBJ2-2; no clear D. This CDR3 comprises 14 residues. From germline, CDR1 is SQVTM and CDR2 ANQGSEA. The V and J ends lost 4 bases and 0 bases respectively, with 9 bases between them. The CDR3 region has the DNA TGCAGCGTTGGGGCCCATTCGAACACCGGGGAGCTGTTTTTT. Translating gives CSVGAHSNTGELFF.

The genes are TRBV7-8 and TRBJ2-1; 10 bases agree with TRBD2. V trimming: 6 bases; J trimming: 4 bases; junction bases outside the gene matches: 6. Per the germline V gene, CDR1 is SGHVS and CDR2 is FQNEAQ. The CDR3 sequence is 15 residues long. The CDR3 loop is CASRRSGGAYNEQFF. The CDR3 bases are TGTGCCAGCAGGCGGAGCGGGGGGGCTTACAATGAGCAGTTCTTC.

The chain has TRBV5-1 and TRBJ1-1, with D maybe TRBD1 (5 bases). Germline V gene lookup returns CDR1 SGHRS and CDR2 YFSETQ. The CDR3 contains 14 residues. Trimming pared 0 bases from V and 4 bases from J, leaving 10 bases between. CDR3 sequence (DNA): TGCGCCAGCAGCTTGGCGGGGGTGCTCACTGAAGCTTTCTTT. The encoded protein is CASSLAGVLTEAFF.

This chain connects TRBV5-6 to TRBJ1-3; D not certain. The length of the CDR3 is 15 residues. V lost 0 bases to trimming and J lost 0 bases, with 7 bases between them. In germline, CDR1 is SGHDT, CDR2 YYEEEE. CDR3 residues: CASSLGLRSGNTIYF. CDR3 sequence (DNA): TGTGCCAGCAGCTTGGGCCTACGCTCTGGAAACACCATATATTTT. Full variable domain (outside the CDR3, taken from reference TRBV5-6 and TRBJ1-3): DAGVTQSPTHLIKTRGQQVTLRCSPKSGHDTVSWYQQALGQGPQFIFQYYEEEERQRGNFPDRFSGHQFPNYSSELNVNALLLGDSALYLCASSLGLRSGNTIYFGEGSWLTVV.

The chain joins TRBV14 to TRBJ1-1, with 7 positions matching TRBD1. V gave up 4 bases and J gave up 3 bases; unmatched junction bases: 8. From germline, CDR1 is SGHDN and CDR2 FVKESK. The CDR3 runs to 15 residues. In DNA, the CDR3 is TGTGCCAGCAGCCCAGAGGGGGCTCTGTACACTGAAGCTTTCTTT. As protein: CASSPEGALYTEAFF.

In DNA form, the CDR3 reads TGTGCCAGTGGGCAGGGATTCTATGGCTACACCTTC. Amino acids: CASGQGFYGYTF. The chain carries TRBV6-1 and TRBJ1-2, with a possible D match to TRBD1 (5 bases). V lost 9 bases to trimming and J lost 4 bases, with 12 bases between them. The CDR3 extends over 12 amino acids. Per the germline V gene, CDR1 is MNHNS and CDR2 is SASEGT.

V is TRBV5-4 and J is TRBJ2-3; TRBD2 agrees at 13 bases. The V gene end was trimmed by 7 bases and the J gene end by 4 bases; junction bases not matched to a gene: 9. This CDR3 is built from 16 residues. The germline V gene has CDR1 SGHNT and CDR2 YYREEE (reference sequence). In nucleotides, the CDR3 is TGTGCCAGCTCATTTACGGGACTAGCGGGACCAGATACGCAGTATTTT. Its protein product is CASSFTGLAGPDTQYF.

This chain connects TRBV5-1 to TRBJ2-1, with TRBD1 identical over 7 bases. The germline V gene encodes CDR1 SGHRS and CDR2 YFSETQ. The trim removed 3 bases at V and 6 bases at J, leaving 6 bases unmatched. The CDR3 is 14 residues long. The CDR3 DNA is TGCGCCAGCAGCTCGGGACAGCTCCCCAATGAGCAGTTCTTC. Residues: CASSSGQLPNEQFF.

This rearrangement joins TRBV5-1 to TRBJ2-5; 7 bases align to TRBD1. J lost 4 bases, V lost 5 bases, and 5 bases had no gene match. The germline gives CDR1 SGHRS, CDR2 YFSETQ. CDR3 length: 13 residues. CDR3 sequence (DNA): TGCGCCAGCAGAAAGGGACAGACAGAGACCCAGTACTTC. This gives the protein CASRKGQTETQYF.

This chain links TRBV20-1 with TRBJ2-1; D unclear. Germline V gene lookup returns CDR1 DFQATT and CDR2 SNEGSKA (reference sequence). The CDR3 is made up of 11 amino acids. V lost 3 bases, J lost 8 bases, and 8 bases lay in between. CDR3 sequence (DNA): TGCAGTGCTAGCCTAGTCTATGAGCAGTTCTTC. It specifies CSASLVYEQFF.

The V call is TRBV28, the J call TRBJ1-2, with a possible D match to TRBD1 (6 bases). Germline V gene sequence: CDR1 MDHEN, CDR2 SYDVKM. Trimming shortened V by 9 bases and J by 7 bases, and 21 bases separated the two germline ends. The CDR3 has 14 amino acids. The CDR3 nucleotides are TGTGCCAGTATTTCAGGGGAAGAGGTTGGTGGCTACACCTTC. It specifies CASISGEEVGGYTF.